The 10 T cell receptor beta chains given below trace back to one sample, sequenced in a study of cytomegalovirus exposure and HLA in healthy donors. PCR was performed using 60 Vbeta and 13 Jbeta primers. The protocol was immunoSEQ multiplex PCR, while the TCRdb copy is restricted to in-frame clones and leaves out a portion. The repertoire holds about 230,000 clones, with about three quarters as singletons. Sequenced: PBMCs. These receptors originate from a woman in her sixties in good health and CMV-seropositive.

The chain employs TRBV5-1 and TRBJ1-2; a weak D match, TRBD1 (5 bases). Germline V gives CDR1 SGHRS, CDR2 YFSETQ. The germline V and J ends were trimmed by 3 bases and 7 bases, with 13 bases remaining between them. The CDR3 runs to 13 residues. The CDR3 spells CASSSTGIGGYTF. The CDR3 DNA reads as TGCGCCAGCAGCTCAACAGGAATTGGTGGCTACACCTTC.

This clone has just a few counts. The V and J genes are TRBV30 and TRBJ1-2; D might be TRBD1 (5 bases). Germline assignment: CDR1 GTSNPN and CDR2 SVGIG (reference sequence). The CDR3 consists of 16 residues. The V and J ends lost 1 base and 0 bases respectively, with 15 bases between them. CDR3 sequence reads: CAWSGQQVRTNYGYTF. CDR3 nucleotide sequence: TGTGCCTGGAGTGGACAACAGGTTAGGACTAACTATGGCTACACCTTC.

The chain uses TRBV7-8 and TRBJ1-1, with D perhaps matching TRBD1 (5 bases). Germline CDR1 is SGHVS and CDR2 is FQNEAQ. CDR3 size: 17 residues. The V end lost 1 base, the J end lost 0 bases, and 15 bases lay between the germline ends. The CDR3 region has the DNA TGTGCCAGCAGCTTAGTCGGGGGAGGGCTGGTGAACACTGAAGCTTTCTTT. Translated: CASSLVGGGLVNTEAFF. The complete variable domain, with remaining parts taken from reference TRBV7-8 and TRBJ1-1, reads GAGVSQSPRYKVAKRGQDVALRCDPISGHVSLFWYQQALGQGPEFLTYFQNEAQLDKSGLPSDRFFAERPEGSVSTLKIQRTQQEDSAVYLCASSLVGGGLVNTEAFFGQGTRLTVV.

The V gene is TRBV14, the J gene TRBJ1-2, with TRBD1 as a possible D gene (6 bases). There are 13 residues in the CDR3. The ends were cut back, 5 bases at V and 3 bases at J, with 10 bases in the middle. Germline-derived CDR1 and CDR2 are SGHDN and FVKESK. The CDR3 is CASSRDRYYGYTF. The DNA for the CDR3 is TGTGCCAGCAGCAGAGACAGGTACTATGGCTACACCTTC.

Points on this clone: The CDR3 carries no conserved terminal phenylalanine or tryptophan, so it likely arises from a read error. This sequence joins TRBV5-1 and TRBJ1-1; 7 bases map to TRBD1. J lost 1 base, V lost 0 bases, and 0 bases had no gene match. CDR1 SGHRS and CDR2 YFSETQ come from the germline V gene. The CDR3 runs 14 residues. The CDR3 DNA is TGCGCCAGCAGCTTGGACAGGGGGAACACTGAAGCTTTCCTT. It encodes CASSLDRGNTEAFL.

This rearrangement joins TRBV7-9 to TRBJ1-1; no firm D call. This CDR3 spans 13 amino acids. V was clipped by 5 bases and J by 3 bases, with 10 bases between them. Germline V gives CDR1 SEHNR, CDR2 FQNEAQ (reference sequence). CDR3: CASSPLPDTEAFF. The CDR3 DNA is TGTGCCAGCAGCCCCCTCCCAGACACTGAAGCTTTCTTT.

The chain recombines TRBV30 with TRBJ1-4; 8 bases map to TRBD1. This CDR3 contains 17 residues. CDR1 GTSNPN and CDR2 SVGIG come from the germline V gene (reference sequence). V lost 0 bases, J lost 1 base, and 7 bases stayed unmatched. The CDR3 sequence: CAWSVPRGRGTNEKLFF. The DNA for the CDR3 is TGTGCCTGGAGTGTACCCAGGGGGCGAGGAACTAATGAAAAACTGTTTTTT.

The chain uses TRBV28 and TRBJ2-5; maybe TRBD1 (6 bases). The J call is in doubt because the DNA end fits TRBJ2-7 better. Germline V gives CDR1 MDHEN, CDR2 SYDVKM. This CDR3 spans 12 amino acids. CDR3 nucleotides: TGTGCCAGCAGTGACCAGGGGTTCGAGCAGTACTTC. This translates into CASSDQGFEQYF.

The chain links TRBV4-3 to TRBJ1-2; 7 bases agree with TRBD1. The germline gives CDR1 LGHNA, CDR2 YSLEER. Trimming removed 4 bases from V and 4 bases from J; junction bases left unmatched: 9. There are 15 residues in the CDR3. The CDR3 region has the DNA TGCGCCAGCAGCCGAAGACAGGGAACCGGCTATGGCTACACCTTC. Its translation is CASSRRQGTGYGYTF.

The chain carries TRBV30 and TRBJ1-2, with TRBD1 as a possible D gene (5 bases). This CDR3 comprises 12 residues. V gave up 3 bases and J gave up 8 bases, with 13 bases separating them. Germline CDR1 reads GTSNPN; CDR2 reads SVGIG (reference sequence). The CDR3 DNA follows: TGTGCCTGGAGAATCCAGGGCTGGGGCTACACCTTC. Residues: CAWRIQGWGYTF.